The source of this T cell receptor beta chain is a study of OX40 agonist ivuxolimab in advanced cancers. About the study: Allowance was made for prior anti-PD-1, anti-PD-L1 or anti-CTLA-4 therapy, and roughly 40% had some.

The assay was immunoSEQ multiplex PCR, and TCRdb's table has in-frame clones only and misses some. The sample records about 49,000 clones, more than 85% being singletons. The sequenced sample was CD4+ or CD8+ T cells sorted from blood, obtained in a trial of the OX40 agonist ivuxolimab. The TCR originated in an adult with an advanced solid tumor such as melanoma, head and neck, liver or kidney cancer.

The DNA of the CDR3 is TGCGCCAGCAGCCATGATAGCGGGGGGGAAGAGACCCAGTACTTC. As protein: CASSHDSGGEETQYF. This chain uses TRBV4-1 with TRBJ2-5; TRBD2 aligns across 11 bases. V was pared by 3 bases and J by 3 bases, with 3 bases of the junction left unmatched. From germline, CDR1 is MGHRA and CDR2 YSYEKL. The CDR3 is made up of 15 amino acids.